The following is a TCR beta chain sequence with its context. Antigen: not known. PCR primers comprised 60 Vbeta and 13 Jbeta primers. TCRdb's copy holds only in-frame clones and misses some; the assay was immunoSEQ multiplex PCR. The sample holds 100,000 to 120,000 clones, around 88% seen once. The data derive from a study of cytomegalovirus exposure and HLA in healthy donors. Study conclusions and caveats: In vitro testing confirmed a few CMV-associated chains as specific for CMV antigens.

The CDR3 runs 16 residues. Germline V gives CDR1 SGHDT, CDR2 YYEEEE. V gave up 3 bases and J gave up 0 bases, with 13 bases separating them. The clonotype originates from a man aged 40-50 years in good health and CMV-seronegative. The chain links TRBV5-6 to TRBJ1-5; D is possibly TRBD1 (5 bases). Material for sequencing was PBMCs. CDR3 DNA: TGTGCCAGCAGCTCCAGACAGACTTATAGCAATCAGCCCCAGCATTTT. Residues: CASSSRQTYSNQPQHF.